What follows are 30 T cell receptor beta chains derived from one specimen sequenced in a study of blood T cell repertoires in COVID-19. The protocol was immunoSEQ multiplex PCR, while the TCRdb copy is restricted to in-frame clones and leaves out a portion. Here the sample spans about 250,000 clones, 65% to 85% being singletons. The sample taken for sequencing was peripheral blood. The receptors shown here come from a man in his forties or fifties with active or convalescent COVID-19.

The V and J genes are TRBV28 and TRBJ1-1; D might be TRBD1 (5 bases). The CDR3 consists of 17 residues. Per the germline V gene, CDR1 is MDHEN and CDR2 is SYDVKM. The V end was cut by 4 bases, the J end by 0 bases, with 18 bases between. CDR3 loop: CASSSSDSRLMNTEAFF. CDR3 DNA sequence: TGTGCCAGCAGTTCATCCGACAGTCGTCTAATGAACACTGAAGCTTTCTTT.

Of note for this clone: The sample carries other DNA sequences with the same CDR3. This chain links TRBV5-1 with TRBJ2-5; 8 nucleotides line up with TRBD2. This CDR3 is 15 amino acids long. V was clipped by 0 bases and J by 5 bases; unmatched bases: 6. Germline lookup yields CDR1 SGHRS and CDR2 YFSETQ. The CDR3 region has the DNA TGCGCCAGCAGCTTGGCGGGGGGGCCGTCTGAGACCCAGTACTTC. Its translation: CASSLAGGPSETQYF.

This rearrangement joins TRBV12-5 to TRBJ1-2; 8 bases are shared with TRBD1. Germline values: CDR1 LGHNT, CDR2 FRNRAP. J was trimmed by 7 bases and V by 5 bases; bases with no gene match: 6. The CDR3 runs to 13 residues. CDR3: CASGPRGRIGYTF. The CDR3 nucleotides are TGTGCTAGTGGTCCCAGGGGGCGCATTGGCTACACCTTC.

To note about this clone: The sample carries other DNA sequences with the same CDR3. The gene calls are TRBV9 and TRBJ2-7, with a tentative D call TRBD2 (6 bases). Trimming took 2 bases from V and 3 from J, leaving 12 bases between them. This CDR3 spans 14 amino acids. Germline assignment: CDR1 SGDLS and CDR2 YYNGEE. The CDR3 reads CASSVAFGGYEQYF. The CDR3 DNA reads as TGTGCCAGCAGCGTGGCCTTCGGGGGCTACGAGCAGTACTTC.

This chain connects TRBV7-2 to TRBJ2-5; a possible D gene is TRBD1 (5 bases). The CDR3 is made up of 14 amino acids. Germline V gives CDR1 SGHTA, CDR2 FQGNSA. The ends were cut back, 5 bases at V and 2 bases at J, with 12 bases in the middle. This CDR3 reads CASSPVGVQETQYF. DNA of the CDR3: TGTGCCAGCAGCCCAGTAGGGGTTCAAGAGACCCAGTACTTC.

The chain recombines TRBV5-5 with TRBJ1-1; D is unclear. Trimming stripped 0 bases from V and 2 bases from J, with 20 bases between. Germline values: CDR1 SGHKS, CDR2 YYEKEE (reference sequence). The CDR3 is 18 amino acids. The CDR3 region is CASSLEVFMVGTNTEAFF. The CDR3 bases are TGTGCCAGCAGCTTGGAGGTATTTATGGTGGGCACTAACACTGAAGCTTTCTTT.

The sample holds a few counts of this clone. CDR3 in DNA: TGTGCCAGCAGCCCTCAAGCGACAGCCCAAGAGACCCAGTACTTC. It specifies CASSPQATAQETQYF. The chain recombines TRBV4-2 with TRBJ2-5; perhaps TRBD1 as D (5 bases). This CDR3 comprises 15 residues. From germline, CDR1 is LGHNA and CDR2 YNFKEQ. Trimming removed 4 bases at V and 1 base at J, with 13 bases between.

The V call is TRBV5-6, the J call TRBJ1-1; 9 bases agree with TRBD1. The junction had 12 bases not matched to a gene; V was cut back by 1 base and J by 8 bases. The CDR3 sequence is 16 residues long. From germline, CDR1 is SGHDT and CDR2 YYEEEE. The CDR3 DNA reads TGTGCCAGCAGCTTGCTTCGGGACAGGGACCTACACGAAGCTTTCTTT. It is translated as CASSLLRDRDLHEAFF.

CDR3 DNA sequence: TGTGCCAGCAGCCTAGAGGACAGCTATGGCTACACCTTC. It is translated as CASSLEDSYGYTF. The gene calls are TRBV7-2 and TRBJ1-2; D is perhaps TRBD1 (6 bases). Germline loops: CDR1 SGHTA, CDR2 FQGNSA. V shed 5 bases and J shed 4 bases, with 11 bases lying between them. The CDR3 runs 13 residues.

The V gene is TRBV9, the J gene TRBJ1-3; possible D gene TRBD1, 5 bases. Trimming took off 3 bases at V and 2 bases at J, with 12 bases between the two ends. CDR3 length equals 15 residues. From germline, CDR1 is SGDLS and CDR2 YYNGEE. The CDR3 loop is CASSEGRGTGNTIYF. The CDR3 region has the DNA TGTGCCAGCAGCGAGGGGAGGGGCACTGGAAACACCATATATTTT.

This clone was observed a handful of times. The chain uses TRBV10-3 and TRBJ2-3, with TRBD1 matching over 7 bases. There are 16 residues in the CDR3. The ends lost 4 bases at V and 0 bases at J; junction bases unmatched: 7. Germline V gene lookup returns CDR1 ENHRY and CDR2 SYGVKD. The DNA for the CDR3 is TGTGCCATCAGTGGCGGACAGGACCCTAGCACAGATACGCAGTATTTT. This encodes CAISGGQDPSTDTQYF.

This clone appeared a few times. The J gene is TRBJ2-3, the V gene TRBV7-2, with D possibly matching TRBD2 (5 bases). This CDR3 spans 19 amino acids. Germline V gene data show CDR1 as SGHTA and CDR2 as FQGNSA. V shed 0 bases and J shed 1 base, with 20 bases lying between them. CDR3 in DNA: TGTGCCAGCAGCTTAGCCACACCCCTCAACCTCGGGGGCACAGATACGCAGTATTTT. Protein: CASSLATPLNLGGTDTQYF.

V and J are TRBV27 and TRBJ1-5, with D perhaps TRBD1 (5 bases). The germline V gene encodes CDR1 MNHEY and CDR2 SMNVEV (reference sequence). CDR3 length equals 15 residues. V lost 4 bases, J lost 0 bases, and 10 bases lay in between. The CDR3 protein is CASSWAGYSNQPQHF. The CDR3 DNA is TGTGCCAGCAGTTGGGCAGGGTATAGCAATCAGCCCCAGCATTTT.

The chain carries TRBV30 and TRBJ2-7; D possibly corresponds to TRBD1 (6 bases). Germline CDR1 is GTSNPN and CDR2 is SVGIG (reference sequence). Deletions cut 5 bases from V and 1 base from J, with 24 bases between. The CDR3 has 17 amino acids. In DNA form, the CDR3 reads TGTGCCTGGGGATGGGGGCGGTGGGTCCTCACTTCCTACGAGCAGTACTTC. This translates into CAWGWGRWVLTSYEQYF.

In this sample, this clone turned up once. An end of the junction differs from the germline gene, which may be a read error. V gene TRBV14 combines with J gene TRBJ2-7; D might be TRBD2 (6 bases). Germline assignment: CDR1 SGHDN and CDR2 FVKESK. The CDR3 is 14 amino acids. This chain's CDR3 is CASSLRGRSSEQYF. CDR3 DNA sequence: TGTGCCAGCAGCCTTCGGGGGAGGTCCTCCGAGCAGTACTTC.

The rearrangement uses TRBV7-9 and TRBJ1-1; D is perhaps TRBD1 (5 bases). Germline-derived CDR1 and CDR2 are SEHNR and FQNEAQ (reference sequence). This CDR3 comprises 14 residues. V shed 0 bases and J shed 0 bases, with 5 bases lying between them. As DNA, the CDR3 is TGTGCCAGCAGCTTAGCGACAGTGAACACTGAAGCTTTCTTT. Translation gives CASSLATVNTEAFF.

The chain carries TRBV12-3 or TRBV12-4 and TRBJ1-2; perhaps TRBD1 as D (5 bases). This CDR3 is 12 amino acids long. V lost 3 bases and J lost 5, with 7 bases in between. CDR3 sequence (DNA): TGTGCCAGCAGTTTGACAGAATATGGCTACACCTTC. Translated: CASSLTEYGYTF.

The DNA for the CDR3 is TGTGCCAGCAGCCCCACTGGGGGGGGAGGGGCGGCTGAAGCTTTCTTT. Translated: CASSPTGGGGAAEAFF. The chain couples TRBV9 to TRBJ1-1; TRBD1 might be the D (5 bases). The CDR3 is 16 residues long. The germline gives CDR1 SGDLS, CDR2 YYNGEE. Trimming left V 4 bases short and J 6 bases short, with 22 bases between.

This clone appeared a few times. CDR3 sequence: CASSQTDRVLEAFF. DNA of the CDR3: TGTGCCAGCAGCCAAACCGACAGGGTCCTTGAAGCTTTCTTT. The chain employs TRBV3-1 (or the pseudogene TRBV3-2) and TRBJ1-1; 7 bases map to TRBD1. Trimming removed 2 bases from V and 7 bases from J; junction bases left unmatched: 7. The CDR3 spans 14 residues. Germline V gene lookup returns CDR1 LGHDT and CDR2 YNNKEL (reference sequence).

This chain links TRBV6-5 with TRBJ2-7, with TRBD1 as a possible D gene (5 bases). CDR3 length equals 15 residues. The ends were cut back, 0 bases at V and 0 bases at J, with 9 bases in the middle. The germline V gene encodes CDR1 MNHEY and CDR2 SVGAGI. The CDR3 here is CASSYSQESSYEQYF. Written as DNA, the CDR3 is TGTGCCAGCAGTTACTCACAGGAGAGCTCCTACGAGCAGTACTTC.

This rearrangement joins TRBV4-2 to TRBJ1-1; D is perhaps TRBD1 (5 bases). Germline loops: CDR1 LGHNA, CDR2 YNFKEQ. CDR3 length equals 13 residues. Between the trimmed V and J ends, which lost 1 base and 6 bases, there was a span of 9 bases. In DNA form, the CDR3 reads TGTGCCAGCAGCCAAGGAAAGACAGCTGAAGCTTTCTTT. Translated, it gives CASSQGKTAEAFF.

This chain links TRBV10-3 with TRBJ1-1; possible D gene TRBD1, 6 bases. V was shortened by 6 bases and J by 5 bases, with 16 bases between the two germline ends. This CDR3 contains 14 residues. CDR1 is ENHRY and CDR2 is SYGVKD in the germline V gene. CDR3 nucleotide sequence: TGTGCCATCAGCGAGGGGACATGGGGGACTGAAGCTTTCTTT. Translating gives CAISEGTWGTEAFF.

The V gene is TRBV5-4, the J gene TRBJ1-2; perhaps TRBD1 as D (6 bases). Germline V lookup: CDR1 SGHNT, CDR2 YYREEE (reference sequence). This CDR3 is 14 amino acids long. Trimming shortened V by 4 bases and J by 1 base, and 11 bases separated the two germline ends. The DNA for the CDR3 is TGTGCCAGCAGCCAGGACAGCCTTAACTATGGCTACACCTTC. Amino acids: CASSQDSLNYGYTF. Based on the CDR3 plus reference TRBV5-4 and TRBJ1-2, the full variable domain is ETGVTQSPTHLIKTRGQQVTLRCSSQSGHNTVSWYQQALGQGPQFIFQYYREEENGRGNFPPRFSGLQFPNYSSELNVNALELDDSALYLCASSQDSLNYGYTFGSGTRLTVV.

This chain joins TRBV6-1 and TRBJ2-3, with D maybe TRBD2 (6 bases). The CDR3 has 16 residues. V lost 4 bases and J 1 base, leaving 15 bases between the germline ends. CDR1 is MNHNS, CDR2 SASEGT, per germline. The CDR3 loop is CASSVGTGGRTDTQYF. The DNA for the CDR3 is TGTGCCAGCAGTGTAGGGACTGGAGGGCGCACAGATACGCAGTATTTT.

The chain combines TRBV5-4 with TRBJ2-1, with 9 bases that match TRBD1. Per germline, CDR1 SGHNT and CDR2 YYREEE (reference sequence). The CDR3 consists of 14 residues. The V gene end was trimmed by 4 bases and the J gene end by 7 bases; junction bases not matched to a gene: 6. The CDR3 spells CASSPDRGPNEQFF. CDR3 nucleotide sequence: TGTGCCAGCAGCCCGGACAGGGGACCGAATGAGCAGTTCTTC.

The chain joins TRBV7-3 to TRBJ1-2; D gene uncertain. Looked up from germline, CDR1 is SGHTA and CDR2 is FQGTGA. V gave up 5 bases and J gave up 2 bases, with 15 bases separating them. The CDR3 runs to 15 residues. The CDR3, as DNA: TGTGCCAGCAGCGGGCCCGGGAGGGCGAACTATGGCTACACCTTC. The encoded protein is CASSGPGRANYGYTF.

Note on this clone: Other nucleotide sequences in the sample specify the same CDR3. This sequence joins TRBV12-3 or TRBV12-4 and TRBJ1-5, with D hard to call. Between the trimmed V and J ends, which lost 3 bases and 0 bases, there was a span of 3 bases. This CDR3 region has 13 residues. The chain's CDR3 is CASSFYSNQPQHF. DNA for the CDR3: TGTGCCAGCAGTTTTTATAGCAATCAGCCCCAGCATTTT.

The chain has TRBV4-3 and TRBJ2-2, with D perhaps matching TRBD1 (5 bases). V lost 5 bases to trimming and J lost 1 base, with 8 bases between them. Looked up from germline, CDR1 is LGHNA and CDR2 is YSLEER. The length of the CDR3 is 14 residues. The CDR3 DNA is TGCGCCAGCAGCTTCGACAGGAACACCGGGGAGCTGTTTTTT. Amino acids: CASSFDRNTGELFF.

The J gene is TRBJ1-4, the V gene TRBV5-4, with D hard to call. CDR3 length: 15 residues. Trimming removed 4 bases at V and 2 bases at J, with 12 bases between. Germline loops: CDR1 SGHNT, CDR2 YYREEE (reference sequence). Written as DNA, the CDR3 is TGTGCCAGCAGCCCAGACCGGGGTACTAATGAAAAACTGTTTTTT. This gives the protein CASSPDRGTNEKLFF.

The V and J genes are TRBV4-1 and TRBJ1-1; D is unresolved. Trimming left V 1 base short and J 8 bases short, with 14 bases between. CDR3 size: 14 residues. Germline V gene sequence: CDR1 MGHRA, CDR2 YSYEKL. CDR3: CASSQVSTTGEAFF. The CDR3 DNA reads TGCGCCAGCAGCCAAGTGTCAACCACGGGGGAAGCTTTCTTT.